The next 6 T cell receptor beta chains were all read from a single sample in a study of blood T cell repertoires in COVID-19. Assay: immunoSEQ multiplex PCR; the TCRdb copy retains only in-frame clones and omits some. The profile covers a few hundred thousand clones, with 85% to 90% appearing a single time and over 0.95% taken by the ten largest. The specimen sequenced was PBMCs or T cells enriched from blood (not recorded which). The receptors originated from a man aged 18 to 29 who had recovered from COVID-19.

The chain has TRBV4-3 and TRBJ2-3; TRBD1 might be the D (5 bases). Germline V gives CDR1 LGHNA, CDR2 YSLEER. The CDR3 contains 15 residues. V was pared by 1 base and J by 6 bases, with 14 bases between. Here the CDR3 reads CASSQVSAGSDTQYF. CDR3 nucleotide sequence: TGCGCCAGCAGCCAAGTATCCGCAGGGTCTGATACGCAGTATTTT.

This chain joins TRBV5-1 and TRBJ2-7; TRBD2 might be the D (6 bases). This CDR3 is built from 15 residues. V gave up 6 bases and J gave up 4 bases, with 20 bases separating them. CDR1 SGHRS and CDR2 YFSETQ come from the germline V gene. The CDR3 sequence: CASTSEPGLRYEQYF. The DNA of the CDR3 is TGCGCCAGCACCTCTGAACCGGGACTCCGGTACGAGCAGTACTTC.

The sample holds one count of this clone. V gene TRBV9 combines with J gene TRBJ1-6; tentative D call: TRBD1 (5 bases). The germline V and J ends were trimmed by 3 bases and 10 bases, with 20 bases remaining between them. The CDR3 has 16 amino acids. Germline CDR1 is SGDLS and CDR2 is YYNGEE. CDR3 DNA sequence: TGTGCCAGCAGCGGTCCGGTTGGGACTAGTAAATCACCCCTCCACTTT. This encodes CASSGPVGTSKSPLHF.

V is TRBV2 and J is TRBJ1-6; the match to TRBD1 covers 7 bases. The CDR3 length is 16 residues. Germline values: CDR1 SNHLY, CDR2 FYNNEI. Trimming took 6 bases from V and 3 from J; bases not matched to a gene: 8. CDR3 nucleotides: TGTGCCAGCAGCATCCGACAGGGCATCTATAATTCACCCCTCCACTTT. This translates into CASSIRQGIYNSPLHF.

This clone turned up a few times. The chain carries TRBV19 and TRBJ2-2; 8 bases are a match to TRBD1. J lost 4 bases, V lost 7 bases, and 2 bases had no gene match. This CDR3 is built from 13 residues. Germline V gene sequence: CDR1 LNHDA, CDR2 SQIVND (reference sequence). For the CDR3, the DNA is TGTGCCAGTAAGGACAGGGCCACCGGGGAGCTGTTTTTT. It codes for CASKDRATGELFF. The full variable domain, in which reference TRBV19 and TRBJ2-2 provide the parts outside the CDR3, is DGGITQSPKYLFRKEGQNVTLSCEQNLNHDAMYWYRQDPGQGLRLIYYSQIVNDFQKGDIAEGYSVSREKKESFPLTVTSAQKNPTAFYLCASKDRATGELFFGEGSRLTVL.

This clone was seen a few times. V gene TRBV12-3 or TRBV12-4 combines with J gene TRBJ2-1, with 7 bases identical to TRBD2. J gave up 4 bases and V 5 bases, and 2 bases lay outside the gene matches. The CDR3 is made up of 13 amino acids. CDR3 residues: CASSPGGYNEQFF. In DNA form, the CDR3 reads TGTGCCAGCAGTCCGGGAGGATACAATGAGCAGTTCTTC.